This passage covers 17 T cell receptor beta chains from one sample sequenced in a study of cytomegalovirus exposure and HLA in healthy donors. The study ran its PCR with 60 Vbeta and 13 Jbeta primers. Libraries were prepared by immunoSEQ multiplex PCR; TCRdb keeps only in-frame clonotypes and omits some of them. The data show around 150,000 clones, 68% seen once. The sequencing input was PBMCs. The source of these receptors is a man aged 55 to 70 in good health and CMV-seronegative.

The chain couples TRBV27 to TRBJ2-6; D is possibly TRBD2 (6 bases). The CDR3 is 18 residues long. Trimming took 4 bases from V and 0 from J, leaving 16 bases between them. CDR1 MNHEY and CDR2 SMNVEV come from the germline V gene (reference sequence). In nucleotides, the CDR3 is TGTGCCAGCAGTTCGGGGGACGAAAACTTCTCTGGGGCCAACGTCCTGACTTTC. This encodes CASSSGDENFSGANVLTF. Full variable domain (missing parts from reference TRBV27 and TRBJ2-6): EAQVTQNPRYLITVTGKKLTVTCSQNMNHEYMSWYRQDPGLGLRQIYYSMNVEVTDKGDVPEGYKVSRKEKRNFPLILESPSPNQTSLYFCASSSGDENFSGANVLTFGAGSRLTVL.

The chain couples TRBV30 to TRBJ2-7, with 7 nucleotides matching TRBD1. J lost 0 bases, V lost 5 bases, and 4 bases had no gene match. CDR1 and CDR2 from the germline V gene are GTSNPN and SVGIG (reference sequence). This CDR3 is built from 13 residues. The CDR3 region has the DNA TGTGCCTGGGGAAGGGGGCTCTCCTACGAGCAGTACTTC. This sequence encodes CAWGRGLSYEQYF. Full variable domain (rest looked up from reference TRBV30 and TRBJ2-7): SQTIHQWPATLVQPVGSPLSLECTVEGTSNPNLYWYRQAAGRGLQLLFYSVGIGQISSEVPQNLSASRPQDRQFILSSKKLLLSDSGFYLCAWGRGLSYEQYFGPGTRLTVT.

V gene TRBV30 combines with J gene TRBJ2-5; maybe TRBD1 (6 bases). Germline V gene lookup returns CDR1 GTSNPN and CDR2 SVGIG (reference sequence). V lost 0 bases and J 1 base, leaving 12 bases between the germline ends. The CDR3 contains 15 residues. The CDR3 sequence is CAWSVQGEAQETQYF. In nucleotides, the CDR3 is TGTGCCTGGAGTGTACAGGGAGAAGCCCAAGAGACCCAGTACTTC.

The rearrangement links TRBV28 to TRBJ2-7, with TRBD2 identical over 7 bases. Germline V lookup: CDR1 MDHEN, CDR2 SYDVKM. Trimming removed 3 bases from V and 12 bases from J; junction bases left unmatched: 8. The CDR3 spans 12 residues. The CDR3 DNA is TGTGCCAGCAGTTTGAGGACTAGTAGCTGGTACTTC. The encoded protein is CASSLRTSSWYF.

The chain combines TRBV2 with TRBJ2-5; D is perhaps TRBD1 (5 bases). The DNA end favors TRBJ2-7, so the J call may be wrong. The germline V gene has CDR1 SNHLY and CDR2 FYNNEI. CDR3 length: 13 residues. CDR3 bases: TGTGCCAGCAGGTCGACAGACCGCTACGAGCAGTACTTC. It yields the protein CASRSTDRYEQYF.

This clone was detected only a few times. V gene TRBV27 combines with J gene TRBJ1-1; no firm D call. The CDR3 sequence is 16 residues long. Trimming removed 4 bases at V and 0 bases at J, with 15 bases between. Germline V lookup: CDR1 MNHEY, CDR2 SMNVEV (reference sequence). CDR3 nucleotide sequence: TGTGCCAGCAGTTCCCAGCGGAAAGATATGAACACTGAAGCTTTCTTT. It yields the protein CASSSQRKDMNTEAFF.

The V call is TRBV19, the J call TRBJ2-3; TRBD1 aligns across 11 bases. After removal of 6 bases from V and 3 bases from J, the junction contained 5 bases not matched to a gene. Germline CDR1 LNHDA, CDR2 SQIVND (reference sequence). The CDR3 totals 15 residues. CDR3 in amino acids: CASRRDRGTTDTQYF. DNA of the CDR3: TGTGCCAGTAGACGGGACAGGGGGACGACAGATACGCAGTATTTT.

The chain employs TRBV7-3 and TRBJ2-7; 8 positions match TRBD1. J gave up 4 bases and V 5 bases, and 4 bases lay outside the gene matches. Germline V gene data show CDR1 as SGHTA and CDR2 as FQGTGA. This CDR3 region has 13 residues. CDR3 amino acids: CASSRGQGYEQYF. The CDR3 DNA is TGTGCCAGCAGCCGTGGACAGGGATACGAGCAGTACTTC.

This clone was counted between two and nine times. This sequence joins TRBV10-3 and TRBJ1-4; D perhaps matches TRBD1 (6 bases). The CDR3 extends over 15 amino acids. Trimming stripped 4 bases from V and 5 bases from J, with 14 bases between. The germline CDR1 and CDR2 sequences are ENHRY and SYGVKD. This CDR3 is CAISAAGTRNEKLFF. As DNA, the CDR3 is TGTGCCATCAGTGCTGCCGGGACACGGAATGAAAAACTGTTTTTT.

This rearrangement joins TRBV5-4 to TRBJ1-1; possibly TRBD1 for D (6 bases). This CDR3 spans 15 amino acids. CDR1 SGHNT and CDR2 YYREEE come from the germline V gene (reference sequence). Between the trimmed V and J ends, which lost 4 bases and 5 bases, there was a span of 18 bases. The chain's CDR3 is CASSIGGGGGTEAFF. In DNA form, the CDR3 reads TGTGCCAGCAGCATTGGGGGGGGCGGCGGTACTGAAGCTTTCTTT.

In this sample, this clone turned up a few times. The chain combines TRBV7-2 with TRBJ2-2; maybe TRBD2 (5 bases). V dropped 3 bases and J dropped 4 bases, with 9 bases sitting between them. Per germline, CDR1 SGHTA and CDR2 FQGNSA. The CDR3 sequence is 14 residues long. This CDR3 is CASSFAGLTGELFF. Here the CDR3 DNA reads TGTGCCAGCAGCTTCGCGGGCCTCACCGGGGAGCTGTTTTTT.

This clone was detected only a few times. The chain uses TRBV5-1 and TRBJ2-7; 8 positions match TRBD1. Germline V CDR1 and CDR2: SGHRS, YFSETQ. CDR3 length: 13 amino acids. J was trimmed by 6 bases and V by 3 bases; bases with no gene match: 5. CDR3 region: CASSSTGQGEQYF. The CDR3 coding sequence is TGCGCCAGCAGCTCAACAGGACAGGGCGAGCAGTACTTC.

The chain joins TRBV6-1 to TRBJ1-2; 8 bases fit TRBD1. Germline V CDR1 and CDR2: MNHNS, SASEGT. The J segment lost 7 bases and the V segment lost 6 bases, leaving 10 bases of the junction unmatched. This CDR3 has 14 residues. The CDR3 nucleotides are TGTGCCAGCAGAGTTCAACAGGGGGTGGGTGGCTACACCTTC. Protein sequence: CASRVQQGVGGYTF.

The chain recombines TRBV19 with TRBJ1-1, with D maybe TRBD1 (6 bases). The CDR3 loop spans 12 amino acids. Trimming pared 8 bases from V and 5 bases from J, leaving 12 bases between. CDR1 and CDR2 from the germline V gene are LNHDA and SQIVND (reference sequence). CDR3 region: CASGGRETEAFF. In DNA form, the CDR3 reads TGTGCCAGTGGGGGCAGGGAGACTGAAGCTTTCTTT.

This rearrangement joins TRBV5-1 to TRBJ2-3; TRBD1 matches 8 bases. The J segment lost 3 bases and the V segment lost 3 bases, leaving 12 bases of the junction unmatched. From germline, CDR1 is SGHRS and CDR2 YFSETQ. The CDR3 has 17 residues. CDR3 in amino acids: CASSSRRGQDQTDTQYF. Here the CDR3 DNA reads TGCGCCAGCAGCTCGAGAAGGGGACAGGACCAAACAGATACGCAGTATTTT. The full variable domain, with the rest looked up from reference TRBV5-1 and TRBJ2-3, is KAGVTQTPRYLIKTRGQQVTLSCSPISGHRSVSWYQQTPGQGLQFLFEYFSETQRNKGNFPGRFSGRQFSNSRSEMNVSTLELGDSALYLCASSSRRGQDQTDTQYFGPGTRLTVL.

This clone was counted between two and nine times. V and J are TRBV7-8 and TRBJ2-3; D remains ambiguous. Trimming shortened V by 10 bases and J by 0 bases, and 11 bases separated the two germline ends. In germline, CDR1 is SGHVS, CDR2 FQNEAQ. The CDR3 runs 13 residues. The CDR3 is CATVHPSTDTQYF. The CDR3 DNA sequence: TGTGCCACCGTACACCCAAGCACAGATACGCAGTATTTT. Together with reference TRBV7-8 and TRBJ2-3, the CDR3 gives the full variable domain: GAGVSQSPRYKVAKRGQDVALRCDPISGHVSLFWYQQALGQGPEFLTYFQNEAQLDKSGLPSDRFFAERPEGSVSTLKIQRTQQEDSAVYLCATVHPSTDTQYFGPGTRLTVL.

The chain employs TRBV7-3 and TRBJ2-7; a weak D match, TRBD1 (5 bases). CDR3 size: 12 residues. The germline V gene encodes CDR1 SGHTA and CDR2 FQGTGA. Trimming took off 8 bases at V and 5 bases at J, with 13 bases between the two ends. The CDR3 DNA sequence: TGTGCCAGCGGGGCATCGGTAGACGAGCAGTACTTC. It codes for CASGASVDEQYF.